Listed below are T cell receptor beta chains from one sample, sequenced in a study of OX40 agonist ivuxolimab in advanced cancers. The method was immunoSEQ multiplex PCR; TCRdb's version includes in-frame clones alone and lacks a portion of them. The sample has tens of thousands of clones, 87% seen once. The sequenced sample was CD4+ or CD8+ T cells sorted from blood, obtained in a trial of the OX40 agonist ivuxolimab. The receptors here all came from an adult with an advanced solid tumor such as melanoma, head and neck, liver or kidney cancer. The CDR3 runs from the conserved cysteine through the conserved F or W. A D gene is named only where the DNA matches it firmly. A clone size is listed for some rows: how often the clone was seen (once, few, many), or a class if it is expanded.

v_gene	j_gene	d_gene	abundance	CDR3aa	CDR3nt
TRBV19	TRBJ1-5	TRBD1	NA	CASSILKGARNQPQHF	TGTGCCAGTAGTATTTTAAAGGGGGCTCGCAATCAGCCCCAGCATTTT
TRBV20-1	TRBJ1-1	NA	few	CSAGGGQAFF	TGCAGTGCTGGGGGCGGTCAAGCTTTCTTT
TRBV28	TRBJ2-3	TRBD2	NA	CASSAPLAGGVNTQYF	TGTGCCAGCAGTGCCCCCCTAGCGGGGGGGGTAAATACGCAGTATTTT
TRBV13	TRBJ1-5	NA	NA	CASSLGLGDQPQHF	TGTGCCAGCAGCTTAGGCCTCGGGGACCAGCCCCAGCATTTT
TRBV30	TRBJ2-7	NA	NA	CACKGGVLGEQYF	TGTGCCTGTAAGGGGGGCGTGTTGGGGGAGCAGTACTTC
TRBV11-3	TRBJ1-2	TRBD1	NA	CASSDRGNYGYTF	TGTGCCAGCAGTGACAGGGGGAACTATGGCTACACCTTC
TRBV6-5	TRBJ2-7	NA	NA	CASSGQTGEQYF	TGTGCCAGCAGTGGACAGACGGGCGAGCAGTACTTC
TRBV11-3	TRBJ2-1	TRBD1	NA	CASSLAWGGQGVDEQFF	TGTGCCAGCAGCTTAGCCTGGGGGGGACAGGGCGTAGATGAGCAGTTCTTC
TRBV15	TRBJ1-5	NA	NA	CATSRDGRGTRNQPQHF	TGTGCCACCAGCAGAGATGGACGGGGCACGCGAAATCAGCCCCAGCATTTT
TRBV28	TRBJ1-1	NA	NA	CASRPGTGMNTEAFF	TGTGCCAGCAGACCCGGTACAGGCATGAACACTGAAGCTTTCTTT
TRBV7-2	TRBJ2-7	NA	NA	CASSLAGRYEQYF	TGTGCCAGCAGCTTAGCCGGACGCTACGAGCAGTACTTC
TRBV9	TRBJ2-3	TRBD1	NA	CASSSRQGEADTQYF	TGTGCCAGCAGCTCTAGACAGGGAGAGGCAGATACGCAGTATTTT
TRBV19	TRBJ2-7	NA	NA	CASSDPPDYEQYF	TGTGCCAGTTCGGACCCCCCCGACTACGAGCAGTACTTC
TRBV5-4	TRBJ2-3	TRBD1	NA	CASSLRGPLTDTQYF	TGTGCCAGCAGCCTCAGGGGGCCCCTCACAGATACGCAGTATTTT
TRBV27	TRBJ1-5	NA	NA	CASSSTPMGYSNQPQHF	TGTGCCAGCAGTTCCACCCCAATGGGGTATAGCAATCAGCCCCAGCATTTT
TRBV6-5	TRBJ1-1	NA	NA	CASSVLDRNTEAFF	TGTGCCAGCAGTGTCCTGGACAGGAACACTGAAGCTTTCTTT
TRBV5-6	TRBJ2-1	NA	once	CASSLDRLRYNEQFF	TGTGCCAGCAGCTTGGATCGCTTACGCTACAATGAGCAGTTCTTC
TRBV7-6	TRBJ2-3	TRBD1	few	CASSLGPGGSDTQYF	TGTGCCAGCAGCTTGGGTCCAGGGGGATCAGATACGCAGTATTTT
TRBV6-1	TRBJ1-2	NA	NA	CASSAGTSGGGYTF	TGTGCCAGCAGTGCCGGGACCTCCGGAGGTGGCTACACCTTC
TRBV29-1	TRBJ1-1	NA	NA	CSGETNTEAFF	TGCAGCGGTGAAACAAACACTGAAGCTTTCTTT
TRBV5-1	TRBJ2-2	TRBD2	NA	CASSVGRTGELFF	TGCGCCAGCAGCGTCGGGAGGACCGGGGAGCTGTTTTTT
TRBV25-1	TRBJ1-1	NA	NA	CASSEFELIGAGNTEAFF	TGTGCCAGCAGTGAATTCGAATTGATTGGTGCAGGGAACACTGAAGCTTTCTTT
TRBV7-2	TRBJ2-1	TRBD2	NA	CASSLTSGLNEQFF	TGTGCCAGCAGCTTAACTAGCGGGTTGAATGAGCAGTTCTTC
TRBV6-1	TRBJ1-6	NA	NA	CASRRDFNSPLHF	TGTGCCAGCAGGAGGGACTTTAATTCACCCCTCCACTTT
TRBV7-7	TRBJ2-6	NA	few	CASSLEGASGANVLTF	TGTGCTAGCAGCTTAGAAGGAGCTTCTGGGGCCAACGTCCTGACTTTC
TRBV30	TRBJ2-2	TRBD1	NA	CASLGKDRFVGELFF	TGTGCCTCCCTCGGTAAGGACAGGTTTGTCGGGGAGCTGTTTTTT
TRBV7-5	TRBJ2-7	NA	NA	CVRSLDAQPPSYEQYF	TGTGTCAGAAGCTTAGATGCACAACCTCCATCCTACGAGCAGTACTTC
TRBV11-2	TRBJ2-3	TRBD2	NA	CASSLVAGITDTQYF	TGTGCCAGCAGCTTAGTAGCGGGAATCACAGATACGCAGTATTTT
TRBV5-1	TRBJ1-1	NA	NA	CASSLGRGNTEAFF	TGCGCCAGCAGCTTGGGCAGGGGGAACACTGAAGCTTTCTTT
TRBV11-2	TRBJ2-1	TRBD1	NA	CASSPGTAYNEQFF	TGTGCCAGCAGCCCCGGGACAGCCTACAATGAGCAGTTCTTC
TRBV11-2	TRBJ1-3	TRBD1	NA	CASSSGQGTYWGTIYF	TGTGCCAGCAGCTCGGGACAGGGGACCTACTGGGGCACCATATATTTT
TRBV7-2	TRBJ2-2	NA	NA	CASSRNGGRDTGELFF	TGTGCCAGCAGCCGGAATGGGGGGCGGGACACCGGGGAGCTGTTTTTT
TRBV6-6	TRBJ2-7	NA	NA	CASISSYGASYEQYF	TGTGCCAGCATTTCTTCCTACGGGGCCTCCTACGAGCAGTACTTC
TRBV10-3	TRBJ2-1	TRBD1	once	CAISDPGTGGYNEQFF	TGTGCCATCAGTGACCCCGGGACAGGGGGCTACAATGAGCAGTTCTTC
TRBV20-1	TRBJ1-1	TRBD1	NA	CSALKGAHAFF	TGCAGTGCCCTTAAGGGGGCGCATGCTTTCTTT
TRBV14	TRBJ2-2	NA	NA	CASSQGAGPNTGELFF	TGTGCCAGCAGCCAAGGCGCAGGGCCGAACACCGGGGAGCTGTTTTTT
TRBV7-8	TRBJ1-1	NA	once	CASSLAPPLTEAFF	TGTGCCAGCAGTCTAGCCCCACCCCTGACTGAAGCTTTCTTT
TRBV11-2	TRBJ1-4	NA	once	CASSLAGAREEKLFF	TGTGCCAGCAGCTTAGCGGGGGCCCGTGAGGAAAAACTGTTTTTT
TRBV11-3	TRBJ2-7	TRBD2	NA	CASSSRGGGRAEYEQYF	TGTGCCAGCAGTTCAAGAGGTGGCGGGAGGGCCGAGTACGAGCAGTACTTC
TRBV5-1	TRBJ1-6	NA	once	CASSTDRPGLSPLHF	TGCGCCAGCAGCACCGACAGGCCTGGTCTATCACCCCTCCACTTT
TRBV6-1	TRBJ1-2	NA	NA	CASTGTLYGYTF	TGTGCCAGCACCGGAACCCTCTATGGCTACACCTTC
TRBV9	TRBJ1-1	NA	NA	CASSVEPGNTEAFF	TGTGCCAGCAGCGTAGAACCGGGAAACACTGAAGCTTTCTTT
TRBV10-2	TRBJ2-5	TRBD1	NA	CASSEGTDPQETQYF	TGCGCCAGCAGTGAAGGGACAGACCCCCAAGAGACCCAGTACTTC
TRBV2	TRBJ2-6	NA	NA	CASKLTGSPRAGANVLTF	TGTGCCAGCAAGCTTACCGGGAGCCCCAGGGCTGGGGCCAACGTCCTGACTTTC
TRBV6-5	TRBJ2-7	NA	once	CASIAKGWGEQYF	TGTGCCAGCATCGCCAAGGGGTGGGGGGAGCAGTACTTC
TRBV10-3	TRBJ2-7	TRBD1	NA	CAISEYGTGGPSEQYF	TGTGCCATCAGTGAGTACGGGACAGGGGGCCCCAGCGAGCAGTACTTC
TRBV11-2	TRBJ2-5	TRBD1	NA	CASSPDRQGGTQYF	TGTGCCAGCAGCCCGGACAGACAGGGGGGGACCCAGTACTTC